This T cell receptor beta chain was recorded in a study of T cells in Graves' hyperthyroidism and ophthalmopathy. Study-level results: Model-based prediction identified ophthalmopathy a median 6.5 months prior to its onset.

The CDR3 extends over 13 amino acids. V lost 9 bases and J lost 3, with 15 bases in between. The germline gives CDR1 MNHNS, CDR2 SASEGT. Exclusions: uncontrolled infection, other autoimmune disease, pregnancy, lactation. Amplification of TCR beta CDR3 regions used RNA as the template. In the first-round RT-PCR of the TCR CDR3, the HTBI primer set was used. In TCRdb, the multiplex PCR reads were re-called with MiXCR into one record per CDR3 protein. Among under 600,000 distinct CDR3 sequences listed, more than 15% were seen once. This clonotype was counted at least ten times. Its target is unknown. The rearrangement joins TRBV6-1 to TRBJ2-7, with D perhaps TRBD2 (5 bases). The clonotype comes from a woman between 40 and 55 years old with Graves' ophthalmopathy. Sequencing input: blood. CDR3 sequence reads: CASTASWNYEQYF. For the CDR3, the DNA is TGTGCCAGTACCGCTAGCTGGAACTACGAGCAGTACTTC.